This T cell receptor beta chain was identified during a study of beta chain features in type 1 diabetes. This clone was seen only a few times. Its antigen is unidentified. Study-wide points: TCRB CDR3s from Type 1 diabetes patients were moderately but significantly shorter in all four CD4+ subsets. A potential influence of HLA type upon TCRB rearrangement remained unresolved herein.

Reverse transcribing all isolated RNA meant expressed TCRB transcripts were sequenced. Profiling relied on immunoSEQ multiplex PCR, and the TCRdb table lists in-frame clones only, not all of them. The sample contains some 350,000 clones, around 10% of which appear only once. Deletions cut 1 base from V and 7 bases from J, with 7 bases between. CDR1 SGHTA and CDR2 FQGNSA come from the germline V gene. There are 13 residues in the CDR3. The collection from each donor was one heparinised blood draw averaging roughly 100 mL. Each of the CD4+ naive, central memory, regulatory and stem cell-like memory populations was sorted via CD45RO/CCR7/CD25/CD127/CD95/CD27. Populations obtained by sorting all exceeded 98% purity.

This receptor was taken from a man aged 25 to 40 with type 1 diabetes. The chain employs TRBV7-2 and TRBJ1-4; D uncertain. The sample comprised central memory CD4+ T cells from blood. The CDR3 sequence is CASSLDYSEKLFF. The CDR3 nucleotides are TGTGCCAGCAGCTTAGACTACAGTGAAAAACTGTTTTTT.